One and the same sample provided the 15 T cell receptor beta chains below, sequenced in a study of early T cells in non-severe SARS-CoV-2 infection. Each CDR3 protein is one row after TCRdb ran MiXCR on the 5' RACE reads. Of 42,000 or so distinct CDR3 sequences listed, around 10% were seen once; the top ten hold 21%. The specimen was whole blood. These receptors were obtained from an adult who was a healthcare worker with PCR-confirmed SARS-CoV-2 infection or an uninfected control (not recorded which).

This clonotype has at least ten counts. V is TRBV28 and J is TRBJ2-7, with 9 positions matching TRBD1. V shed 6 bases and J 7 bases; nucleotides not matched to a gene: 10. The germline V gene encodes CDR1 MDHEN and CDR2 SYDVKM. This CDR3 spans 14 amino acids. CDR3 sequence (DNA): TGTGCCAGCAGCCATTTGGGACAGGGTGGTGAGCAGTACTTC. It translates to CASSHLGQGGEQYF.

The table lists this clonotype with a few counts. The rearrangement uses TRBV7-9 and TRBJ2-5, with D unclear. Trimming left V 2 bases short and J 5 bases short, with 6 bases between. The germline gives CDR1 SEHNR, CDR2 FQNEAQ (reference sequence). The CDR3 loop spans 12 amino acids. Written as DNA, the CDR3 is TGTGCCAGCAGCTTACATTGGGAGACCCAGTACTTC. This translates into CASSLHWETQYF.

The chain links TRBV28 to TRBJ2-3; 7 bases match TRBD2. The length of the CDR3 is 11 residues. After removal of 8 bases from V and 5 bases from J, the junction contained 1 base not matched to a gene. The germline V gene encodes CDR1 MDHEN and CDR2 SYDVKM. The CDR3 region is CASGGGDTQYF. CDR3 nucleotides: TGTGCCAGCGGGGGGGGAGATACGCAGTATTTT.

This clonotype was observed at least ten times. The rearrangement links TRBV24-1 to TRBJ2-1, with 12 positions matching TRBD2. Germline V lookup: CDR1 KGHDR, CDR2 SFDVKD. This CDR3 spans 15 amino acids. Trimming removed 7 bases from V and 7 bases from J; junction bases left unmatched: 7. In DNA, the CDR3 is TGTGCCACCAGCGCGACTAGCGGGAGAAGTAATGAGCAGTTCTTC. This encodes CATSATSGRSNEQFF.

The chain is built from TRBV28 and TRBJ2-7; D is perhaps TRBD1 or TRBD2 (7 bases each). CDR1 is MDHEN, CDR2 SYDVKM, per germline. V shed 10 bases and J shed 4 bases, with 17 bases lying between them. CDR3 size: 13 residues. CDR3 DNA sequence: TGTGCCACCCAGGGGGGGATCCTATACGAGCAGTACTTC. Amino acids: CATQGGILYEQYF. Looking up the rest from reference TRBV28 and TRBJ2-7 gives the full variable domain: DVKVTQSSRYLVKRTGEKVFLECVQDMDHENMFWYRQDPGLGLRLIYFSYDVKMKEKGDIPEGYSVSREKKERFSLILESASTNQTSMYLCATQGGILYEQYFGPGTRLTVT.

The chain uses TRBV3-1 and TRBJ2-6; D gene ambiguous. The CDR3 consists of 14 residues. The V gene lost 4 bases and the J gene lost 4 bases, with 8 bases spanning the gap. Germline CDR1 reads LGHDT; CDR2 reads YNNKEL (reference sequence). CDR3 nucleotide sequence: TGTGCCAGCAGCCCCTCCGGCGGGGCCAACGTCCTGACTTTC. Its translation: CASSPSGGANVLTF.

This clonotype was observed many times. The V gene is TRBV11-2, the J gene TRBJ2-1; D unclear. The CDR3 consists of 12 residues. V shed 1 base and J shed 5 bases, with 3 bases lying between them. Germline CDR1 is SGHAT and CDR2 is FQNNGV. CDR3 bases: TGTGCCAGCAGCTTAGGAGACAATGAGCAGTTCTTC. Residues: CASSLGDNEQFF.

The V gene is TRBV6-6, the J gene TRBJ2-3, with D maybe TRBD2 (6 bases). This CDR3 spans 17 amino acids. Trimming left V 1 base short and J 1 base short, with 15 bases between. Looked up from germline, CDR1 is MNHNY and CDR2 is SVGAGI (reference sequence). This CDR3 reads CASSYFPLGGGTDTQYF. The CDR3 nucleotides are TGTGCCAGCAGTTACTTCCCTTTGGGGGGAGGCACAGATACGCAGTATTTT.

V gene TRBV25-1 combines with J gene TRBJ2-1; tentative D call: TRBD2 (6 bases). CDR3 length: 15 residues. Per the germline V gene, CDR1 is MGHDK and CDR2 is SYGVNS. The ends were cut back, 1 base at V and 4 bases at J, with 11 bases in the middle. The CDR3 spells CASSESGDGYNEQFF. CDR3 nucleotides: TGTGCCAGCAGTGAATCGGGGGATGGTTACAATGAGCAGTTCTTC.

There are many counts of this clonotype. The chain uses TRBV5-1 and TRBJ2-1; possibly TRBD1 for D (5 bases). The CDR3 has 16 amino acids. V was clipped by 0 bases and J by 0 bases, with 10 bases between them. Germline CDR1 is SGHRS and CDR2 is YFSETQ. Here the CDR3 reads CASSLAQDSSYNEQFF. CDR3 coding DNA: TGCGCCAGCAGCTTGGCCCAAGACAGCTCCTACAATGAGCAGTTCTTC.

V gene TRBV6-6 combines with J gene TRBJ2-7; 8 bases fit TRBD2. The CDR3 has 13 residues. V gave up 7 bases and J gave up 1 base; unmatched junction bases: 3. Per the germline V gene, CDR1 is MNHNY and CDR2 is SVGAGI (reference sequence). Here the CDR3 DNA reads TGTGCCAGCACCGCGGGAGGTTCCTACGAGCAGTACTTC. Translation gives CASTAGGSYEQYF.

CDR3 bases: TGTGCCAGCAGCTTCCAGGGGAAACCCGAGCAGTACTTC. As protein: CASSFQGKPEQYF. J is TRBJ2-7 and V is TRBV7-6, with D tentatively TRBD1 (6 bases). CDR1 and CDR2 (germline): SGHVS, FNYEAQ. CDR3 size: 13 residues. Between the trimmed V and J ends, which lost 3 bases and 6 bases, there was a span of 12 bases.

This clonotype was found a few times. The chain joins TRBV28 to TRBJ2-7; 9 nucleotides line up with TRBD2. CDR3 length equals 13 residues. The V gene end was trimmed by 9 bases and the J gene end by 3 bases; junction bases not matched to a gene: 6. From germline, CDR1 is MDHEN and CDR2 SYDVKM. The CDR3, as DNA: TGTGCCAGTGGACTAGCGAGTTACTACGAGCAGTACTTC. This sequence encodes CASGLASYYEQYF. Full variable domain (outside the CDR3, taken from reference TRBV28 and TRBJ2-7): DVKVTQSSRYLVKRTGEKVFLECVQDMDHENMFWYRQDPGLGLRLIYFSYDVKMKEKGDIPEGYSVSREKKERFSLILESASTNQTSMYLCASGLASYYEQYFGPGTRLTVT.

This clonotype showed up many times. The genes are TRBV7-2 and TRBJ2-5; TRBD2 agrees at 9 bases. The trim removed 5 bases at V and 3 bases at J, leaving 7 bases unmatched. The CDR3 covers 15 residues. Germline lookup yields CDR1 SGHTA and CDR2 FQGNSA. CDR3 nucleotide sequence: TGTGCCAGCAGCCAGACTAGCGGCTCGGAAGAGACCCAGTACTTC. Translating gives CASSQTSGSEETQYF. Full variable domain (missing parts from reference TRBV7-2 and TRBJ2-5): GAGVSQSPSNKVTEKGKDVELRCDPISGHTALYWYRQSLGQGLEFLIYFQGNSAPDKSGLPSDRFSAERTGGSVSTLTIQRTQQEDSAVYLCASSQTSGSEETQYFGPGTRLLVL.

The chain uses TRBV6-6 and TRBJ2-3; 9 nucleotides agree with TRBD2. CDR3 length equals 14 residues. The germline gives CDR1 MNHNY, CDR2 SVGAGI (reference sequence). V lost 1 base and J lost 5; bases outside the gene matches: 1. The CDR3 sequence is CASSYLLAGDTQYF. CDR3 DNA sequence: TGTGCCAGCAGTTACTTACTAGCGGGAGATACGCAGTATTTT.